Sequencing of this TCR beta chain was carried out in a study of T cell responses to AZD1222 COVID-19 vaccine. The protocol was immunoSEQ multiplex PCR, while the TCRdb copy is restricted to in-frame clones and leaves out a portion. The sample consists of under 150,000 clones, 80% to 95% of them appearing once. The receptor was isolated from an adult who received the AZD1222 COVID-19 vaccine. Sequencing used peripheral blood, obtained 28 days after the second AZD1222 dose.

This CDR3 is CASSLSGTPNYGYTF. CDR3 nucleotides: TGTGCCAGCAGCTTGTCAGGGACCCCTAACTATGGCTACACCTTC. The chain links TRBV5-5 to TRBJ1-2, with D perhaps matching TRBD1 (5 bases). The germline V and J ends were trimmed by 1 base and 0 bases, with 10 bases remaining between them. Germline V gene sequence: CDR1 SGHKS, CDR2 YYEKEE (reference sequence). The CDR3 length is 15 residues. The entire variable domain, with the rest obtained from reference TRBV5-5 and TRBJ1-2, is as follows: DAGVTQSPTHLIKTRGQQVTLRCSPISGHKSVSWYQQVLGQGPQFIFQYYEKEERGRGNFPDRFSARQFPNYSSELNVNALLLGDSALYLCASSLSGTPNYGYTFGSGTRLTVV.